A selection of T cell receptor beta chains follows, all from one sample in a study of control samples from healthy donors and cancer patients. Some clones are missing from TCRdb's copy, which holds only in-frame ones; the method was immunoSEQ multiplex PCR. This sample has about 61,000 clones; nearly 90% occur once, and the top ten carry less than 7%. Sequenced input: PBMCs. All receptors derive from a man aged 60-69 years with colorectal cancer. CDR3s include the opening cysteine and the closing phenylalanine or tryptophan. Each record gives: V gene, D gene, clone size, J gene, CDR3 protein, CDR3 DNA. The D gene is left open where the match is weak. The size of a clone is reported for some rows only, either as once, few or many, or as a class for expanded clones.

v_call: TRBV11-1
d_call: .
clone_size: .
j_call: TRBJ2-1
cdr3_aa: CASSEKMNEQFF
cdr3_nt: TGTGCCAGCAGCGAGAAGATGAATGAGCAGTTCTTC

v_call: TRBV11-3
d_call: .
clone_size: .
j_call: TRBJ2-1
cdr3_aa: CASSLVPGATFGEQFF
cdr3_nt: TGTGCCAGCAGCTTAGTTCCGGGGGCTACCTTCGGTGAGCAGTTCTTC

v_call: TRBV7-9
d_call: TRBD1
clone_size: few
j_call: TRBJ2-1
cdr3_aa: CAGNFPTGTGPYNEQFF
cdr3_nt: TGTGCCGGCAATTTCCCGACCGGGACAGGGCCCTACAATGAGCAGTTCTTC

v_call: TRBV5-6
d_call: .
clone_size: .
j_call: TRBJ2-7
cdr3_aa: CASSAGPYEQYF
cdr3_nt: TGTGCCAGCAGCGCAGGGCCTTACGAGCAGTACTTC

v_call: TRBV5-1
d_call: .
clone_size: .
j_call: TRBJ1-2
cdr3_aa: CASSLDAAGYGYTF
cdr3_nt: TGCGCCAGCAGCTTGGACGCTGCAGGCTATGGCTACACCTTC

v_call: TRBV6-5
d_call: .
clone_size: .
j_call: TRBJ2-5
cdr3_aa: CASTSGVYQETQYF
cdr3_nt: TGTGCCAGCACCTCGGGGGTCTACCAAGAGACCCAGTACTTC

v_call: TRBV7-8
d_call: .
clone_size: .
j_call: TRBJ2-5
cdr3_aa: CASSRPLGETQYF
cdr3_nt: TGTGCCAGCAGCCGACCTTTAGGGGAGACCCAGTACTTC

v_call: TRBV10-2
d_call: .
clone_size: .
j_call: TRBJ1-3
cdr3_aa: CASISGGRNTIYF
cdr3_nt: TGCGCCAGCATTTCCGGGGGCAGAAACACCATATATTTT

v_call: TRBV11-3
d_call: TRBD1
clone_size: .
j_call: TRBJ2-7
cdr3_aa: CASSFSTGLIMYEQYF
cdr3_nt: TGTGCCAGCAGCTTCTCGACAGGGCTAATTATGTACGAGCAGTACTTC

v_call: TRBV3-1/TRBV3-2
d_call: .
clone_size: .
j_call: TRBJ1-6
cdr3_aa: CASSQVTHSPLHF
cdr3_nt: TGTGCCAGCAGCCAAGTGACCCATTCACCCCTCCACTTT

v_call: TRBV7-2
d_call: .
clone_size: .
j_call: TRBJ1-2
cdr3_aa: CASKVPGAYGYTF
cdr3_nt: TGTGCCAGCAAGGTCCCGGGTGCTTATGGCTACACCTTC

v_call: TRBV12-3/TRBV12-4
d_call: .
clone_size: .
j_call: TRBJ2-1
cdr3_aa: CASSFDRNNEQFF
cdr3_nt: TGTGCCAGCAGTTTCGACAGAAACAATGAGCAGTTCTTC

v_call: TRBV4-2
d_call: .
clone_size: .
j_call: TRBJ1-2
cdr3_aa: CASSQGTSLGYTF
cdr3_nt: TGTGCCAGCAGCCAAGGGACGTCCCTCGGGTACACCTTC

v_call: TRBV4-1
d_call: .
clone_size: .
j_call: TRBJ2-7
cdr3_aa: CASSQEGQGQYF
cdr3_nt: TGCGCCAGCAGCCAAGAAGGGCAGGGGCAGTACTTC

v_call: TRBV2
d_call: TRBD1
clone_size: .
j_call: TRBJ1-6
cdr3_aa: CASTPGTGISPLHF
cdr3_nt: TGTGCCAGTACCCCCGGGACAGGGATTTCACCCCTCCACTTT

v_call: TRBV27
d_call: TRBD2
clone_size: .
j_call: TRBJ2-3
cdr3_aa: CASSFGGGTDTQYF
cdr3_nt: TGTGCCAGCAGTTTCGGGGGGGGCACAGATACGCAGTATTTT

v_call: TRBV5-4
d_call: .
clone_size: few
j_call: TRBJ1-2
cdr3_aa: CASSGGDGYTF
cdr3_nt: TGTGCCAGCAGTGGAGGAGATGGCTACACCTTC

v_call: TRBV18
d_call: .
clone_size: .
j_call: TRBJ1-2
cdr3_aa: CASSPRETDGYTF
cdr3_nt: TGTGCCAGCTCACCAAGAGAAACAGACGGCTACACCTTC

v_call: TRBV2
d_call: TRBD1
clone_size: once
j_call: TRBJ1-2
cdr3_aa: CASRQDRGGGGYTF
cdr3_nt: TGTGCCAGCAGGCAGGACAGGGGAGGAGGTGGCTACACCTTC

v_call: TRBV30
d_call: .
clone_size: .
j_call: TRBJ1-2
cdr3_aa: CAWSGDGSWGYTF
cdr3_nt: TGTGCCTGGAGTGGTGATGGCAGCTGGGGCTACACCTTC

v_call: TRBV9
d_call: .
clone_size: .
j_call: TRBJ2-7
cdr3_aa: CASSPGEGNTYEQYF
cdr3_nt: TGTGCCAGCAGCCCAGGGGAGGGGAACACCTACGAGCAGTACTTC

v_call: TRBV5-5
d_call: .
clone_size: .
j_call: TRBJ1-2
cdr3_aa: CASSLSGGRGGYTF
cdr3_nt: TGTGCCAGCAGCCTCTCCGGGGGGCGAGGTGGCTACACCTTC

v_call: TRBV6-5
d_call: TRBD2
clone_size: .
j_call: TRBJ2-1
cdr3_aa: CASSGGDEQFF
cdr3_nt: TGTGCCAGCAGCGGGGGGGATGAGCAGTTCTTC

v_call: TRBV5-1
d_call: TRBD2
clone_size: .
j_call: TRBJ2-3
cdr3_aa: CASSSGTSPDTQYF
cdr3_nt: TGCGCCAGCAGCTCCGGGACTAGCCCAGATACGCAGTATTTT

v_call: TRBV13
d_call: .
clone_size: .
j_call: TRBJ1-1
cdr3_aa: CASSSSQPRVGTEAFF
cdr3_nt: TGTGCCAGCAGCTCATCGCAACCTAGGGTTGGGACTGAAGCTTTCTTT

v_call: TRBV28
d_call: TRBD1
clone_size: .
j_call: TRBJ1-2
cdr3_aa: CASSFGDRGYGYTF
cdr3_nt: TGTGCCAGCAGTTTCGGGGACAGGGGGTATGGCTACACCTTC

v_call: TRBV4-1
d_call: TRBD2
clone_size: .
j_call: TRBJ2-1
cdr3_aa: CASSQDLTSGWNEQFF
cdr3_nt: TGCGCCAGCAGCCAAGATCTTACTAGCGGTTGGAATGAGCAGTTCTTC

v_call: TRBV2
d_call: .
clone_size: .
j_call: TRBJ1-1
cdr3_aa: CASSENPYTEAFF
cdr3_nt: TGTGCCAGCAGTGAGAATCCCTACACTGAAGCTTTCTTT

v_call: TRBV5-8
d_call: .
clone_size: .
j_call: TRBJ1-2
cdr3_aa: CASSLSGGDYGYTF
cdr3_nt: TGTGCCAGCAGCTTGAGCGGGGGCGACTATGGCTACACCTTC

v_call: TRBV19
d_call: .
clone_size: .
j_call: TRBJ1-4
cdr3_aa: CASRKLSLSEKLFF
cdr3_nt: TGTGCCAGTAGAAAACTTTCTCTGAGTGAAAAACTGTTTTTT

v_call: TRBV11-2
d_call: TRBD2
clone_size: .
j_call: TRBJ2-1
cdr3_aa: CASSPGGGRHNEQFF
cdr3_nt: TGTGCCAGCAGCCCCGGGGGGGGCAGACACAATGAGCAGTTCTTC

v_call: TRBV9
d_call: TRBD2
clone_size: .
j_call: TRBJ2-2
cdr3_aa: CASSAPPAGVSGELFF
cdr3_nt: TGTGCCAGCAGCGCGCCCCCGGCGGGGGTTTCCGGGGAGCTGTTTTTT

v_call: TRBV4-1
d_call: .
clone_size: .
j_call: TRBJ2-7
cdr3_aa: CASSPGFDEQYF
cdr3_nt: TGCGCCAGCAGCCCAGGATTCGACGAGCAGTACTTC

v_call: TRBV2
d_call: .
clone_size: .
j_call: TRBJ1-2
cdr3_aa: CASSEGRVGYTF
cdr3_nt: TGTGCCAGCAGTGAGGGCAGGGTGGGCTACACCTTC

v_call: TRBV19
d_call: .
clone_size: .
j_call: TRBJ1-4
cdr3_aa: CASSISPGDNEKLFF
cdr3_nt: TGTGCCAGTAGTATATCCCCAGGGGATAATGAAAAACTGTTTTTT

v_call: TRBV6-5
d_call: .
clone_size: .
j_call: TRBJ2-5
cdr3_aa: CASSYGGLRETQYF
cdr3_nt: TGTGCCAGCAGTTACGGTGGTCTCCGAGAGACCCAGTACTTC

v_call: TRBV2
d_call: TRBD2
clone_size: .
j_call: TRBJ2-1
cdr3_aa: CASSARTSGVYNEQFF
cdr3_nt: TGTGCCAGCAGTGCCCGGACTAGCGGAGTCTACAATGAGCAGTTCTTC

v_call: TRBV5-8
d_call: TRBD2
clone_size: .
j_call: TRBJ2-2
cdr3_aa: CASRRDYSTGELFF
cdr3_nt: TGTGCCAGCAGGAGGGACTATTCCACCGGGGAGCTGTTTTTT

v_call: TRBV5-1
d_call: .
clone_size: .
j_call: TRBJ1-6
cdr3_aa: CASSLAAGSPLHF
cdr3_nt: TGCGCCAGCAGCTTGGCAGCTGGTTCACCCCTCCACTTT

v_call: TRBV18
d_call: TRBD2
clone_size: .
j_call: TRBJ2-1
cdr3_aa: CASSPLGGGYNEQFF
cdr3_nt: TGTGCCAGCTCACCATTGGGCGGGGGGTACAATGAGCAGTTCTTC

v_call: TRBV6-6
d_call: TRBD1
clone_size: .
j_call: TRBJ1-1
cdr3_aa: CASSFDRGLATEAFF
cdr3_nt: TGTGCCAGCAGTTTTGATAGGGGGCTGGCCACTGAAGCTTTCTTT

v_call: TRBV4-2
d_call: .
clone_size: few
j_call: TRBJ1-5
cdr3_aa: CASSQDWEGGNQPQHF
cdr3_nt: TGTGCCAGCAGCCAAGATTGGGAGGGGGGCAATCAGCCCCAGCATTTT

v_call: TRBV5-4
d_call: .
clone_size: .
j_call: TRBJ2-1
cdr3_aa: CASRTGGGYAYNEQFF
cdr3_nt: TGTGCCAGCAGAACTGGAGGGGGCTACGCCTACAATGAGCAGTTCTTC

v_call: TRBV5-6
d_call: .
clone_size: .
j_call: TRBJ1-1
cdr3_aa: CASSFRVPGAEAFF
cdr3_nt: TGTGCCAGCAGCTTCAGGGTCCCTGGCGCTGAAGCTTTCTTT

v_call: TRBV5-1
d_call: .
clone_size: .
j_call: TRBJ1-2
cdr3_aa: CASSLAQGTYGYTF
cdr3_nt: TGCGCCAGCAGCTTGGCCCAGGGGACCTATGGCTACACCTTC

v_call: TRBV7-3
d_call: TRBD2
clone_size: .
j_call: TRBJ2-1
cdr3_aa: CASSPQASGGNEQFF
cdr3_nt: TGTGCCAGCAGCCCACAGGCTAGCGGGGGCAATGAGCAGTTCTTC

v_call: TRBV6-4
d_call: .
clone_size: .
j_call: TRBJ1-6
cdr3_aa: CASSDSNGPGVTPTYSPLHF
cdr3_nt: TGTGCCAGCAGTGACTCGAATGGGCCGGGGGTCACTCCGACCTATTCACCCCTCCACTTT